The 16 T cell receptor beta chains below were found in one sample sequenced in a study of shared clonotypes between healthy human individuals. Using immunoSEQ multiplex PCR, the repertoire was profiled, and TCRdb retains in-frame clones only, with some absent. Of about 320,000 clones listed, about nine tenths are singletons. The sample taken for sequencing was memory CD8+ T cells sorted from blood. Sample subset: CD45RO+ cells pooled with CCR7-negative TemRA cells. The receptors here all came from a man aged 18 to 29 in good health.

The V and J genes are TRBV5-8 and TRBJ2-7, with 7 bases matching TRBD2. The CDR3 loop spans 12 amino acids. V dropped 4 bases and J dropped 3; count of bases not matched to a gene: 1. From germline, CDR1 is SGHTS and CDR2 YDEGEE. The CDR3 spells CASSASGYEQYF. In nucleotides, the CDR3 is TGTGCCAGCAGCGCTAGCGGCTACGAGCAGTACTTC.

This rearrangement joins TRBV4-1 to TRBJ1-6; the D gene is possibly TRBD1 (6 bases). Deletions cut 1 base from V and 9 bases from J, with 10 bases between. This CDR3 contains 14 residues. Germline V gene sequence: CDR1 MGHRA, CDR2 YSYEKL. CDR3 bases: TGCGCCAGCAGCCAAGTGGGGGCCTTTTCACCCCTCCACTTT. It is translated as CASSQVGAFSPLHF.

The chain uses TRBV29-1 and TRBJ2-3; D unresolved. The germline V gene encodes CDR1 SQVTM and CDR2 ANQGSEA. This CDR3 has 10 amino acids. Trimming removed 4 bases at V and 4 bases at J, with 3 bases between. The CDR3 nucleotides read TGCAGCGTTGTAGCAGATACGCAGTATTTT. Its protein is CSVVADTQYF.

This clone occurred many times. V usage is TRBV2 and J usage is TRBJ2-1, with 10 bases fitting TRBD1. The CDR3 runs to 14 residues. V shed 8 bases and J 6 bases; nucleotides not matched to a gene: 7. Germline CDR1 and CDR2: SNHLY and FYNNEI. Here the CDR3 reads CASRGDRGPNEQFF. The CDR3 region has the DNA TGTGCCAGCCGAGGGGACAGGGGCCCCAATGAGCAGTTCTTC.

This chain connects TRBV4-1 to TRBJ1-1; D is ambiguous. Trimming shortened V by 4 bases and J by 11 bases, and 14 bases separated the two germline ends. Germline V gene lookup returns CDR1 MGHRA and CDR2 YSYEKL. There are 12 residues in the CDR3. The CDR3 here is CASSPPAFWAFF. The CDR3 coding sequence is TGCGCCAGCAGCCCCCCGGCATTTTGGGCTTTCTTT.

This clone was seen a single time. J is TRBJ1-1 and V is TRBV19; perhaps TRBD1 as D (6 bases). Germline V lookup: CDR1 LNHDA, CDR2 SQIVND (reference sequence). This CDR3 has 13 amino acids. Trimming stripped 5 bases from V and 4 bases from J, with 11 bases between. The CDR3 reads CASSEGGFTEAFF. The DNA of the CDR3 is TGTGCCAGTAGTGAAGGGGGATTCACTGAAGCTTTCTTT.

The chain employs TRBV13 and TRBJ2-7; D possibly uses TRBD1 or TRBD2 (5 bases each). CDR1 and CDR2 from the germline V gene are PRHDT and FYEKMQ (reference sequence). The CDR3 spans 13 residues. V dropped 3 bases and J dropped 6 bases, with 12 bases sitting between them. The CDR3 DNA follows: TGTGCCAGCAGCTTCCGGGGCTATCGCGAGCAGTACTTC. This gives the protein CASSFRGYREQYF.

This chain uses TRBV19 with TRBJ2-1, with 11 bases aligning to TRBD2. This CDR3 comprises 18 residues. Germline V lookup: CDR1 LNHDA, CDR2 SQIVND (reference sequence). V dropped 0 bases and J dropped 3; count of bases not matched to a gene: 7. CDR3 protein: CASSIELAGAGFYNEQFF. CDR3 DNA: TGTGCCAGTAGTATAGAACTAGCGGGAGCAGGATTCTACAATGAGCAGTTCTTC.

This clone was counted a single time. This chain connects TRBV28 to TRBJ2-7; D is possibly TRBD1 (6 bases). Per the germline V gene, CDR1 is MDHEN and CDR2 is SYDVKM. V gave up 5 bases and J gave up 0 bases, with 11 bases separating them. This CDR3 contains 14 residues. The CDR3 is CASSLRGFSYEQYF. In nucleotides, the CDR3 is TGTGCCAGCAGTCTCAGGGGATTCTCCTACGAGCAGTACTTC.

The chain links TRBV7-9 to TRBJ2-7; 7 bases align to TRBD2. V was pared by 3 bases and J by 2 bases, with 10 bases of the junction left unmatched. This CDR3 is 16 amino acids long. The germline gives CDR1 SEHNR, CDR2 FQNEAQ (reference sequence). The CDR3 spells CASSFWVGGSPYEQYF. CDR3 coding DNA: TGTGCCAGCAGCTTTTGGGTAGGCGGGAGTCCCTACGAGCAGTACTTC.

The chain links TRBV5-8 to TRBJ1-2; D is ambiguous. The CDR3 is made up of 14 amino acids. Per germline, CDR1 SGHTS and CDR2 YDEGEE. Trimming removed 0 bases from V and 1 base from J, with 7 bases in between. The CDR3 bases are TGTGCCAGCAGCTTGGGAGGGATTAACTATGGCTACACCTTC. It translates to CASSLGGINYGYTF.

The genes are TRBV30 and TRBJ2-3; D is unclear. This CDR3 comprises 15 residues. Germline V gives CDR1 GTSNPN, CDR2 SVGIG (reference sequence). V lost 2 bases, J lost 1 base, and 13 bases lay in between. This CDR3 reads CAWSSTQDGTDTQYF. The CDR3 bases are TGTGCCTGGAGTTCAACCCAGGACGGCACAGATACGCAGTATTTT.

This sequence joins TRBV6-5 and TRBJ2-7; tentatively, D is TRBD1 or TRBD2 (5 bases each). This CDR3 spans 16 amino acids. V dropped 2 bases and J dropped 2 bases, with 16 bases sitting between them. CDR1 and CDR2 (germline): MNHEY, SVGAGI. The CDR3 DNA sequence: TGTGCCAGCAGTTACAGCTTTGGGGACGAAGCCTACGAGCAGTACTTC. Its translation is CASSYSFGDEAYEQYF.

The chain employs TRBV11-3 and TRBJ2-1, with a tentative D call TRBD2 (5 bases). The CDR3 is 16 amino acids. In germline, CDR1 is SGHNT, CDR2 YENEEA. Trimming shortened V by 4 bases and J by 0 bases, and 13 bases separated the two germline ends. Here the CDR3 DNA reads TGTGCCAGCAGCTCCCCGAGCGCGGGCTCCTACAATGAGCAGTTCTTC. The encoded protein is CASSSPSAGSYNEQFF.

This rearrangement joins TRBV6-4 to TRBJ2-7; 8 bases map to TRBD1. With 4 bases clipped from V and 3 bases from J, the junction kept 8 bases outside the gene matches. The CDR3 has 15 residues. Germline V gives CDR1 MRHNA, CDR2 SNTAGT. CDR3 in DNA: TGTGCCAGCAGTGTTGGACAGGGACCAGTCTACGAGCAGTACTTC. Translating it yields CASSVGQGPVYEQYF.

CDR3 amino acids: CATSSLKGTRRNYEQYF. The CDR3 nucleotides are TGTGCCACCAGCAGCCTCAAGGGTACGAGAAGAAACTACGAGCAGTACTTC. The chain has TRBV15 and TRBJ2-7; no clear D. The CDR3 has 17 amino acids. Trimming removed 3 bases at V and 3 bases at J, with 21 bases between. Germline CDR1 and CDR2: LNHNV and YYDKDF (reference sequence).